Listed below are T cell receptor beta chains from one sample, sequenced in a study of T cell responses to AZD1222 COVID-19 vaccine. TCRdb's copy holds only in-frame clones and misses some; the assay was immunoSEQ multiplex PCR. The sample carries around 84,000 clones, 70% to 90% recorded once. The sample in question was peripheral blood, obtained on day 0 of AZD1222 vaccination. The origin of the receptors is an adult in good health. CDR3s leave out the opening cysteine and the closing phenylalanine or tryptophan. The D gene is left open where the match is weak.

V gene	CDR3 length	D gene	J gene	CDR3 protein
TRBV2	12	-	TRBJ2-1	ASSVRRSYNEQF
TRBV6-6	14	-	TRBJ1-5	ASLTPGGESNQPQH
TRBV9	13	TRBD1	TRBJ1-3	ASSDGTGSGNTIY
TRBV2	11	TRBD1	TRBJ1-2	ASSPRGEDGYT
TRBV18	11	TRBD2	TRBJ2-1	ASSSGLANEQF
TRBV5-1	14	TRBD1	TRBJ1-3	ASSAQLGGRGNTIY
TRBV5-5	16	TRBD1	TRBJ1-1	ASSPASLDRGQRAEAF
TRBV6-2/TRBV6-3	13	-	TRBJ2-3	ASSYDSAGTDTQY
TRBV5-1	13	-	TRBJ2-2	ASSFETQNTGELF
TRBV5-1	13	-	TRBJ1-4	ASSEKLPYEEKLF
TRBV28	10	-	TRBJ1-2	ASSSLRVGYT
TRBV19	11	-	TRBJ1-2	ASSMITSYGYT
TRBV5-1	11	-	TRBJ1-1	ASSLEGGTEAF
TRBV19	13	-	TRBJ1-5	ASSIDVSDNQPQH
TRBV18	15	TRBD2	TRBJ2-3	ASSPGLAGGYTDTQY
TRBV7-9	11	-	TRBJ2-7	ASSLQVTNEQY
TRBV18	12	-	TRBJ2-5	ASSLSSDAETQY
TRBV7-9	13	-	TRBJ1-1	ASSPGPGTYGEAF